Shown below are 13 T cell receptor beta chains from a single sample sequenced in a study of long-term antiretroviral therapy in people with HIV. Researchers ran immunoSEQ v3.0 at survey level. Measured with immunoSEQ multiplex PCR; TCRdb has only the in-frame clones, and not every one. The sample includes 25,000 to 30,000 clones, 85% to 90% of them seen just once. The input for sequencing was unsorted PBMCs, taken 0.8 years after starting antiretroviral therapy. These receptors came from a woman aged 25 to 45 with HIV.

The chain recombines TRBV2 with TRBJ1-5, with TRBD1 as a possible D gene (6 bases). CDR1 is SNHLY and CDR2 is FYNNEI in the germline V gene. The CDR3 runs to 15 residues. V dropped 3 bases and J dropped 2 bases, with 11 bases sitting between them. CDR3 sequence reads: CASSDTGIGNQPQHF. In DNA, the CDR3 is TGTGCCAGCAGTGATACAGGGATAGGCAATCAGCCCCAGCATTTT.

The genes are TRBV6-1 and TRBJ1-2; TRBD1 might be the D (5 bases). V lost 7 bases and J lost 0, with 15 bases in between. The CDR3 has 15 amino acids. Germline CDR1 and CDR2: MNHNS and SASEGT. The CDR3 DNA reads TGTGCCAGCACCGCGGGGGGTAACCCTAACTATGGCTACACCTTC. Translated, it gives CASTAGGNPNYGYTF.

The chain's CDR3 is CASSPPADRDTQYF. CDR3 coding DNA: TGTGCCAGCTCACCCCCGGCAGACAGGGATACGCAGTATTTT. This rearrangement joins TRBV18 to TRBJ2-3; D may be TRBD1 (6 bases). There are 14 residues in the CDR3. Deletions cut 3 bases from V and 6 bases from J, with 13 bases between. The germline V gene encodes CDR1 KGHSH and CDR2 LQKENI.

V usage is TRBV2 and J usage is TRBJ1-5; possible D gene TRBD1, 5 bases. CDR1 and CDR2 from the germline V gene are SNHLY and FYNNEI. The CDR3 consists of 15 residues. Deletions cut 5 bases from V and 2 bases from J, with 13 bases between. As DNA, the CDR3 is TGTGCCAGCAGTCGGGCCACAGGAGGCAATCAGCCCCAGCATTTT. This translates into CASSRATGGNQPQHF.

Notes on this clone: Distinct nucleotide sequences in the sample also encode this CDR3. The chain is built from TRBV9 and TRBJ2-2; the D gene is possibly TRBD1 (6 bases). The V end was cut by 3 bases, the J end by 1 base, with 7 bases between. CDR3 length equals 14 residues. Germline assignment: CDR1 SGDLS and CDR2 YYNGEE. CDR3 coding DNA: TGTGCCAGCAGCGCGGACAGGAACACCGGGGAGCTGTTTTTT. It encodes CASSADRNTGELFF.

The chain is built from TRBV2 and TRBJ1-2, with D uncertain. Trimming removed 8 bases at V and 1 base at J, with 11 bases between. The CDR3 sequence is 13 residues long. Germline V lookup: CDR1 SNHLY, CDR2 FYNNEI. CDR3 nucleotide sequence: TGTGCCAGCCAGTCAGGTGTTAACTATGGCTACACCTTC. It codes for CASQSGVNYGYTF. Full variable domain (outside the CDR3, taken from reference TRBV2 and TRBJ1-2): EPEVTQTPSHQVTQMGQEVILRCVPISNHLYFYWYRQILGQKVEFLVSFYNNEISEKSEIFDDQFSVERPDGSNFTLKIRSTKLEDSAMYFCASQSGVNYGYTFGSGTRLTVV.

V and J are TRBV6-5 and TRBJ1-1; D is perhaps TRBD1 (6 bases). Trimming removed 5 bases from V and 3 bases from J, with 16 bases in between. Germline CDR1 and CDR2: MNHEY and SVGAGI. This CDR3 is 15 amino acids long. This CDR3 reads CASSHRTVLDTEAFF. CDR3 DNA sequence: TGTGCCAGCAGTCACCGGACAGTCTTAGACACTGAAGCTTTCTTT.

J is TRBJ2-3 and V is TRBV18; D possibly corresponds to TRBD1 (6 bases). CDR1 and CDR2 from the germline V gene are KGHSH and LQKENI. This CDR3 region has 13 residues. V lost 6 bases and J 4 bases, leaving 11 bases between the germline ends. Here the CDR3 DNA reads TGTGCCAGCTCTCTACAGGGCGCAGATACGCAGTATTTT. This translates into CASSLQGADTQYF.

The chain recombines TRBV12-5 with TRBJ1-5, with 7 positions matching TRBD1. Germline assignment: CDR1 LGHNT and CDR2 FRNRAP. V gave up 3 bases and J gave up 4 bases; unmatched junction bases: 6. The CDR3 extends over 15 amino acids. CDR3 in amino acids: CASGFTGATNQPQHF. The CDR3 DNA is TGTGCTAGTGGTTTCACAGGGGCAACGAATCAGCCCCAGCATTTT.

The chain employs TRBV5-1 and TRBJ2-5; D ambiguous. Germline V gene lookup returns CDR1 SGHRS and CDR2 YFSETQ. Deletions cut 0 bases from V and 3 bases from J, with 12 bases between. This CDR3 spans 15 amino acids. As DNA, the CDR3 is TGCGCCAGCAGCTTGGGACTTGGGAAGAAAGAGACCCAGTACTTC. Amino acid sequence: CASSLGLGKKETQYF.

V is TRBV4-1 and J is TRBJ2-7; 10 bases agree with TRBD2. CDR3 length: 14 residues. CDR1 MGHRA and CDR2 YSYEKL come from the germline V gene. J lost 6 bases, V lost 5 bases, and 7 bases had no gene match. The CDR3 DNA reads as TGCGCCAGCAGCTCAACTAGCGGGGAACCCGAGCAGTACTTC. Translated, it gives CASSSTSGEPEQYF.

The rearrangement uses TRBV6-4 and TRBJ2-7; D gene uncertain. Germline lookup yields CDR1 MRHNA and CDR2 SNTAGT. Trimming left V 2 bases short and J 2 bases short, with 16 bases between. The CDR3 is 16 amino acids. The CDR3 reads CASSDPASLNTYEQYF. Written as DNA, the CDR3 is TGTGCCAGCAGTGACCCGGCGTCATTAAACACCTACGAGCAGTACTTC.

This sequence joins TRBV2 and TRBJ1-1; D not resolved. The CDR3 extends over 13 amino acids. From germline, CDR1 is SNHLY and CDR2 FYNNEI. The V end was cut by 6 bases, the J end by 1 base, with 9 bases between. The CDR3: CASRDTRNTEAFF. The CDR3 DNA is TGTGCCAGCAGAGATACACGGAACACTGAAGCTTTCTTT.